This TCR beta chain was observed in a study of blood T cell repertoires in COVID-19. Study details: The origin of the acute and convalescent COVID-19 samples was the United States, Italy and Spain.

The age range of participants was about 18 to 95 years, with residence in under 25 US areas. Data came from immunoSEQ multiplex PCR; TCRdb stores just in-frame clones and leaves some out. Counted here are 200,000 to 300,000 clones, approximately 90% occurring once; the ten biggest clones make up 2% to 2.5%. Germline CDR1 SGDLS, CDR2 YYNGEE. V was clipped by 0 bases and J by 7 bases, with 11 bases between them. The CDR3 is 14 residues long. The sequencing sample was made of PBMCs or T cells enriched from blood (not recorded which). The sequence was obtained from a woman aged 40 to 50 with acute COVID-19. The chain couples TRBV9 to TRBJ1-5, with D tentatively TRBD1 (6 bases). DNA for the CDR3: TGTGCCAGCAGCGTAGGAGGGGGGGTACAGCCCCAGCATTTT. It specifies CASSVGGGVQPQHF.